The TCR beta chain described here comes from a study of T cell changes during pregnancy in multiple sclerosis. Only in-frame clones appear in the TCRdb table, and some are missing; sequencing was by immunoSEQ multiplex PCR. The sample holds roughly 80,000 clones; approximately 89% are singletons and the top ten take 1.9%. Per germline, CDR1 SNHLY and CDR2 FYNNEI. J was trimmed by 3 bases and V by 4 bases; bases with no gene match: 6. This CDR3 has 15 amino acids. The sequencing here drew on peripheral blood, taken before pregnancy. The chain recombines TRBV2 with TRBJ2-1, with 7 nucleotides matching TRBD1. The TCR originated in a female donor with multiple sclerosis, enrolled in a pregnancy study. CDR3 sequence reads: CASSADRSGYNEQFF. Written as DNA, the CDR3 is TGTGCCAGCAGTGCGGACAGGTCCGGCTACAATGAGCAGTTCTTC.